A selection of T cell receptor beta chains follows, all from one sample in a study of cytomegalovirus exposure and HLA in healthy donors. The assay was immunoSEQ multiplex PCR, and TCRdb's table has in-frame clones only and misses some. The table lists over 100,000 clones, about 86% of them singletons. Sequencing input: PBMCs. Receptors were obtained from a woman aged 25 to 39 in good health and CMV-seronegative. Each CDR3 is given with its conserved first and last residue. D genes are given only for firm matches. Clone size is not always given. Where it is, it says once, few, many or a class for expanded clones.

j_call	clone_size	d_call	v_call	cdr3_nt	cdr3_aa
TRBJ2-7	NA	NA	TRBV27	TGTGCCAGCAGTTCCAGTCTCTCCCGTTACGAGCAGTACTTC	CASSSSLSRYEQYF
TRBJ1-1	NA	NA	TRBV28	TGTGCCAGCAGATGGGGGGGTAACACTGAAGCTTTCTTT	CASRWGGNTEAFF
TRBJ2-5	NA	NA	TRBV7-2	TGTGCCAGCAGCTTAAGGGGCCCTGGCGGTAAAGAGACCCAGTACTTC	CASSLRGPGGKETQYF
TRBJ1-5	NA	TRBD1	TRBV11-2	TGTGCCAGCAGTCCGGGACAGGGATTCTCTCAGCCCCAGCATTTT	CASSPGQGFSQPQHF
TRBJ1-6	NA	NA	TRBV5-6	TGTGCCAGCAGCCTGTCCCTTTACTATAATTCACCCCTCCACTTT	CASSLSLYYNSPLHF
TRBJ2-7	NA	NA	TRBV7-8	TGTGCCAGCAGCTTACGGGGGTACTACGAGCAGTACTTC	CASSLRGYYEQYF
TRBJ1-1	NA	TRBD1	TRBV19	TGTGCCAGCCAAGGGGACAGGGGGCGCGGGAACACTGAAGCTTTCTTT	CASQGDRGRGNTEAFF
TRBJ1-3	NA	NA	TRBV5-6	TGTGCCAGCAGCCTACTACACCGCTCTGGAAACACCATATATTTT	CASSLLHRSGNTIYF
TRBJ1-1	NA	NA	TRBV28	TGTGCCAGCAGCTGGACAGAAAACACTGAAGCTTTCTTT	CASSWTENTEAFF
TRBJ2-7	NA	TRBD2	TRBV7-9	TGTTCCAGCAGCGGACTAGCGGGGAGCAACTCCTACGAGCAGTACTTC	CSSSGLAGSNSYEQYF
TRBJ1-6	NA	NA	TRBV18	TGTGCCAGCTCACAGGAGGAGGGCCGTTCACCCCTCCACTTT	CASSQEEGRSPLHF
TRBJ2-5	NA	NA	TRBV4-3	TGCGCCAGCAGCCAAGATAGGGGGGGGGCCTGGGAGACCCAGTACTTC	CASSQDRGGAWETQYF
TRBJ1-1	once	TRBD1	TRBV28	TGTGCCAGCAGCTCGACAGGGAGGTCTGAAGCTTTCTTT	CASSSTGRSEAFF
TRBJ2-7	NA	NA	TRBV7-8	TGTGCCAGCAGCCCCCCCGACAGGACCTACGAGCAGTACTTC	CASSPPDRTYEQYF
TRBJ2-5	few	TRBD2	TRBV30	TGTGCCTGGAGCTCAAGACTAGCGCACCAAGAGACCCAGTACTTC	CAWSSRLAHQETQYF
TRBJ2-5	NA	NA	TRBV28	TGTGCCAGCAGTTTAGCCGACAGGGAGGTAGGGGAGACCCAGTACTTC	CASSLADREVGETQYF
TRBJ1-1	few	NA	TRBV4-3	TGCGCCAGCAGCCAAGATATTTACAGATTGAACACTGAAGCTTTCTTT	CASSQDIYRLNTEAFF
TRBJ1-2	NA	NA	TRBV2	TGTGCCAGCAGTGCAGGGGATAGGACAAAGGGCTACACCTTC	CASSAGDRTKGYTF
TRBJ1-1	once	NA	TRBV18	TGTGCCAGCTCACCACTATATCAGAGGGAAACTGAAGCTTTCTTT	CASSPLYQRETEAFF
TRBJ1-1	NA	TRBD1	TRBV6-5	TGTGCCAGCAGGGACAGGAGCTTGAACACTGAAGCTTTCTTT	CASRDRSLNTEAFF
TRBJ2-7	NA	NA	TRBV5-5	TGTGCCAGCAGCTTCGACCGCCCCGGGGCCTACGAGCAGTACTTC	CASSFDRPGAYEQYF
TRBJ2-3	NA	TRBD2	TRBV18	TGTGCCAGCTCACCACTAGCGGGAGGGGAAGCGGATACGCAGTATTTT	CASSPLAGGEADTQYF
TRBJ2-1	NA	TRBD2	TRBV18	TGTGCCAGCTCACCACCTTCGGGGGGTACGACGAGCTCCTACAATGAGCAGTTCTTC	CASSPPSGGTTSSYNEQFF
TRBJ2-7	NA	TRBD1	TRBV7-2	TGTGCCAGCAGCCGGGGACAGGACTACGAGCAGTACTTC	CASSRGQDYEQYF
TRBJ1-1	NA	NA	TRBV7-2	TGTGCCAGCAGCCCTCAATCCGGAACGGGGACTGAAGCTTTCTTT	CASSPQSGTGTEAFF
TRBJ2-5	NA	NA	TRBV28	TGTGCCACCCAACTATGGGAGACCCAGTACTTC	CATQLWETQYF
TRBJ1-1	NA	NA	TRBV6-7	TGTGCCAGCAGTTACACAGGTTGGGGATTTGGGGCTTTCTTT	CASSYTGWGFGAFF
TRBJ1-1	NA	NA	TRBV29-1	TGCAGCGTAACAGGGACGGTCCACACTGAAGCTTTCTTT	CSVTGTVHTEAFF
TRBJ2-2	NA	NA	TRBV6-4	TGTGCCAGCAGTGAGTTGGCTAGCGCGACCGGGGAGCTGTTTTTT	CASSELASATGELFF
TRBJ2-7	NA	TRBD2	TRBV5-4	TGTGCCAGCAGCTCAACTAGCGGGGGGGCTTACGAGCAGTACTTC	CASSSTSGGAYEQYF
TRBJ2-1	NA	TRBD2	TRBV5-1	TGCGCCAGCAGCCGGGGACTAGCGGGAATATACAATGAGCAGTTCTTC	CASSRGLAGIYNEQFF
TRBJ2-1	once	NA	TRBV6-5	TGTGCCAGCAGTTACTCGCTAACAGGGATCTACAATGAGCAGTTCTTC	CASSYSLTGIYNEQFF
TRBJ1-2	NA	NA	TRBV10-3	TGTGCCACCTCGACAGTAGAGGATGGCTACACCTTC	CATSTVEDGYTF
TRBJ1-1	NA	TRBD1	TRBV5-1	TGCGCCAGCAGCTTAGGACAGGGGAGGAACACTGAAGCTTTCTTT	CASSLGQGRNTEAFF
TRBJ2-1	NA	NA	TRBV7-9	TGTGCCAGCATCCTTGGCGGTAGCTCCTACAATGAGCAGTTCTTC	CASILGGSSYNEQFF
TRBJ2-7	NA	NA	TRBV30	TGTGCCTGGAGTGGCAGGGTTCCCAACGAGCAGTACTTC	CAWSGRVPNEQYF
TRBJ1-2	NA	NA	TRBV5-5	TGTGCCAGCAGCCCCCGTTTTGCAGAGGACTATGGCTACACCTTC	CASSPRFAEDYGYTF
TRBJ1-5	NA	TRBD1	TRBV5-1	TGCGCCAGCAGCTTACAGGGGGACGGCAATCAGCCCCAGCATTTT	CASSLQGDGNQPQHF
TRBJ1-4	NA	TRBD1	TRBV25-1	TGTGCCAGCAGTGAATTGGTACAGGGGGCGCGGAGTAGGGAAAAACTGTTTTTT	CASSELVQGARSREKLFF
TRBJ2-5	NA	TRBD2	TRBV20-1	TGCAGTGCTAGGGGCGGGAGCGGGGGCTACTTC	CSARGGSGGYF
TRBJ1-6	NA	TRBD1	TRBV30	TGTGCCTGGAGCGATGGGGACAGGGGGTATGGGTCACCCCTCCACTTT	CAWSDGDRGYGSPLHF
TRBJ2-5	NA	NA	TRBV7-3	TGTGCCAGCAGCTTAAATAGAAAAGAGACCCAGTACTTC	CASSLNRKETQYF